What follows are 16 T cell receptor beta chains derived from one specimen sequenced in a study of blood T cell repertoires in COVID-19. The assay was immunoSEQ multiplex PCR, and TCRdb's table has in-frame clones only and misses some. The top ten hold less than 25% of the sample, which has 50,000 to 75,000 clones, around 77% seen once. The sequenced material came from peripheral blood. Source of these receptors: a man aged 80 or over with active or convalescent COVID-19.

The rearrangement joins TRBV28 to TRBJ2-7; a weak D match, TRBD1 (6 bases). The ends were cut back, 1 base at V and 5 bases at J, with 15 bases in the middle. Germline CDR1 reads MDHEN; CDR2 reads SYDVKM. The CDR3 consists of 15 residues. CDR3: CASSLSAGVGDEQYF. CDR3 nucleotide sequence: TGTGCCAGCAGTTTATCTGCAGGGGTAGGGGACGAGCAGTACTTC.

This clone came up once. V usage is TRBV18 and J usage is TRBJ2-7, with 8 bases matching TRBD1. This CDR3 is built from 15 residues. Trimming removed 5 bases from V and 3 bases from J; junction bases left unmatched: 9. The germline V gene encodes CDR1 KGHSH and CDR2 LQKENI. CDR3 residues: CASSSRQGKVYEQYF. Here the CDR3 DNA reads TGTGCCAGCTCATCCCGACAGGGGAAGGTCTACGAGCAGTACTTC. Full variable domain (rest looked up from reference TRBV18 and TRBJ2-7): NAGVMQNPRHLVRRRGQEARLRCSPMKGHSHVYWYRQLPEEGLKFMVYLQKENIIDESGMPKERFSAEFPKEGPSILRIQQVVRGDSAAYFCASSSRQGKVYEQYFGPGTRLTVT.

The chain joins TRBV10-1 to TRBJ2-2; the match to TRBD2 covers 12 bases. V gave up 3 bases and J gave up 4 bases; unmatched junction bases: 9. Germline loops: CDR1 WNHNN, CDR2 SYGVQD (reference sequence). This CDR3 region has 18 residues. CDR3 DNA: TGCGCCAGCAGTGAAGGATTGTGGACTAGCGGGGTCACCGGGGAGCTGTTTTTT. It yields the protein CASSEGLWTSGVTGELFF.

V and J are TRBV12-3 or TRBV12-4 and TRBJ1-2; D is ambiguous. CDR3 size: 13 residues. V gave up 5 bases and J gave up 7 bases, with 14 bases separating them. In nucleotides, the CDR3 is TGTGCCAGCAGTACCCGGGTCGGGTCTGGCTACACCTTC. This encodes CASSTRVGSGYTF.

The CDR3 DNA is TGCGCCAGCAGGCCCGCAGGACAGAGCACAGATACGCAGTATTTT. It specifies CASRPAGQSTDTQYF. V usage is TRBV5-1 and J usage is TRBJ2-3; D might be TRBD1 (6 bases). The CDR3 runs 15 residues. Germline values: CDR1 SGHRS, CDR2 YFSETQ. V was cut by 5 bases and J by 0 bases, with 13 bases left in between.

The J gene is TRBJ2-3, the V gene TRBV6-2 or TRBV6-3; 12 bases align to TRBD2. The V gene end was trimmed by 6 bases and the J gene end by 1 base; junction bases not matched to a gene: 8. Per germline, CDR1 MNHEY and CDR2 SVGEGT. The CDR3 is 17 amino acids. In nucleotides, the CDR3 is TGTGCCAGCAGCCCCAGACTAGCGGGAGCCCGCACAGATACGCAGTATTTT. It is translated as CASSPRLAGARTDTQYF.

This chain connects TRBV18 to TRBJ2-5, with a possible D match to TRBD1 (5 bases). Trimming took off 3 bases at V and 4 bases at J, with 6 bases between the two ends. The germline CDR1 and CDR2 sequences are KGHSH and LQKENI. The CDR3 loop spans 12 amino acids. DNA for the CDR3: TGTGCCAGCTCACCCAGGGCAGAGACCCAGTACTTC. It translates to CASSPRAETQYF.

The V gene is TRBV7-2, the J gene TRBJ2-2, with 9 positions matching TRBD1. Germline V CDR1 and CDR2: SGHTA, FQGNSA. The CDR3 is 15 amino acids. Germline trimming cut 5 bases from V and 7 bases from J; bases unmatched to any gene: 8. The DNA for the CDR3 is TGTGCCAGCAGCCTCGGACAGGGGTCGGGCGGGGAGCTGTTTTTT. This translates into CASSLGQGSGGELFF.

This chain uses TRBV19 with TRBJ2-7; TRBD2 aligns across 8 bases. The CDR3 sequence is 14 residues long. The ends lost 3 bases at V and 5 bases at J; junction bases unmatched: 6. From germline, CDR1 is LNHDA and CDR2 SQIVND (reference sequence). DNA for the CDR3: TGTGCCAGTAGTATTTCCGGGAGGGTAAACGAGCAGTACTTC. Its protein is CASSISGRVNEQYF.

The rearrangement uses TRBV3-1 (or the pseudogene TRBV3-2) and TRBJ2-2; tentatively, D is TRBD2 (6 bases). Trimming took 2 bases from V and 5 from J, leaving 12 bases between them. CDR3 length: 15 residues. The germline CDR1 and CDR2 sequences are LGHDT and YNNKEL (reference sequence). The CDR3 region is CASSQRSAGTGELFF. For the CDR3, the DNA is TGTGCCAGCAGCCAAAGATCGGCGGGGACCGGGGAGCTGTTTTTT.

The sample holds a few counts of this clone. The CDR3 reads CAISDATSGIGSYNEQFF. CDR3 DNA sequence: TGTGCCATCAGTGACGCGACTAGCGGGATCGGGTCCTACAATGAGCAGTTCTTC. The rearrangement uses TRBV10-3 and TRBJ2-1; 11 nucleotides agree with TRBD2. Germline assignment: CDR1 ENHRY and CDR2 SYGVKD. The CDR3 contains 18 residues. J lost 1 base, V lost 3 bases, and 8 bases had no gene match.

This chain joins TRBV7-9 and TRBJ2-1, with 12 bases lining up with TRBD2. Trimming took 5 bases from V and 6 from J; bases not matched to a gene: 5. Per germline, CDR1 SEHNR and CDR2 FQNEAQ (reference sequence). This CDR3 has 15 amino acids. DNA of the CDR3: TGTGCCAGCAGCCTGCTAGCGGGAGGGCCCAATGAGCAGTTCTTC. Translation gives CASSLLAGGPNEQFF.

The rearrangement joins TRBV5-5 to TRBJ2-2, with 13 positions matching TRBD2. Trimming took 4 bases from V and 6 from J; bases not matched to a gene: 3. CDR1 and CDR2 from the germline V gene are SGHKS and YYEKEE (reference sequence). CDR3 length equals 15 residues. CDR3 loop: CASSLLAGGPGELFF. DNA of the CDR3: TGTGCCAGCAGCCTACTAGCGGGAGGGCCCGGGGAGCTGTTTTTT.

This chain links TRBV3-1 (or the pseudogene TRBV3-2) with TRBJ2-7, with a weak D call TRBD2 (5 bases). Trimming left V 3 bases short and J 1 base short, with 10 bases between. The germline CDR1 and CDR2 sequences are LGHDT and YNNKEL (reference sequence). The CDR3 spans 14 residues. The CDR3 loop is CASSQDTSSYEQYF. As DNA, the CDR3 is TGTGCCAGCAGCCAGGATACTAGTTCCTACGAGCAGTACTTC.

The chain employs TRBV29-1 and TRBJ1-2; maybe TRBD1 (5 bases). Trimming pared 6 bases from V and 6 bases from J, leaving 14 bases between. Germline assignment: CDR1 SQVTM and CDR2 ANQGSEA. This CDR3 region has 12 residues. This CDR3 is CSVPDIFNGYTF. The CDR3 DNA sequence: TGCAGCGTGCCGGACATTTTTAATGGCTACACCTTC. The entire variable domain, with the rest obtained from reference TRBV29-1 and TRBJ1-2, is as follows: SAVISQKPSRDICQRGTSLTIQCQVDSQVTMMFWYRQQPGQSLTLIATANQGSEATYESGFVIDKFPISRPNLTFSTLTVSNMSPEDSSIYLCSVPDIFNGYTFGSGTRLTVV.

V gene TRBV5-6 combines with J gene TRBJ2-2, with 8 positions matching TRBD1. The CDR3 length is 14 residues. With 3 bases clipped from V and 5 bases from J, the junction kept 3 bases outside the gene matches. CDR1 is SGHDT, CDR2 YYEEEE, per germline. Here the CDR3 reads CASSWGQETGELFF. In DNA, the CDR3 is TGTGCCAGCAGCTGGGGACAGGAGACCGGGGAGCTGTTTTTT.